The 20 T cell receptor beta chains reported below all come from one sample, sequenced in a study of blood T cell repertoires in COVID-19. Some clones are missing from TCRdb's copy, which holds only in-frame ones; the method was immunoSEQ multiplex PCR. The data show 97,000 or so clones, approximately 92% seen once. Sequenced material: peripheral blood. These receptor sequences come from a woman aged 45 to 65 with COVID-19, enrolled during active disease.

The chain carries TRBV24-1 and TRBJ1-2; possible D gene TRBD1, 6 bases. This CDR3 region has 13 residues. Trimming stripped 3 bases from V and 13 bases from J, with 17 bases between. Per germline, CDR1 KGHDR and CDR2 SFDVKD. The DNA for the CDR3 is TGTGCCACCAGTGATCCGGGACACGGTCGCATCACCTTC. Translating gives CATSDPGHGRITF.

V and J are TRBV9 and TRBJ1-2; D is undetermined. CDR3 length: 14 amino acids. V lost 0 bases, J lost 5 bases, and 11 bases lay in between. Germline V gene lookup returns CDR1 SGDLS and CDR2 YYNGEE. For the CDR3, the DNA is TGTGCCAGCAGCGTAGATCGGTCGCGTTATGGCTACACCTTC. This codes for CASSVDRSRYGYTF.

As regards this clone: Other DNA sequences in the same sample also yield this CDR3. The genes are TRBV20-1 and TRBJ2-3, with 7 bases matching TRBD2. Germline V gene lookup returns CDR1 DFQATT and CDR2 SNEGSKA (reference sequence). Trimming removed 8 bases from V and 6 bases from J; junction bases left unmatched: 5. CDR3 length: 11 amino acids. CDR3 bases: TGCAGTCCCGACGGGGGGGATACGCAGTATTTT. Its protein is CSPDGGDTQYF.

The chain links TRBV7-2 to TRBJ1-1, with D perhaps matching TRBD1 (5 bases). Trimming removed 4 bases from V and 8 bases from J, with 23 bases in between. CDR1 is SGHTA and CDR2 is FQGNSA in the germline V gene. This CDR3 is 16 amino acids long. The CDR3 nucleotides are TGTGCCAGCAGCTGGGAGGGACGTCGTTTAGGGGTGGAAGCTTTCTTT. Amino acid sequence: CASSWEGRRLGVEAFF.

The chain employs TRBV11-3 and TRBJ2-3; 12 positions match TRBD2. The germline V gene encodes CDR1 SGHNT and CDR2 YENEEA. Trimming cost V 3 bases and J 1 base; bases outside gene matches: 8. This CDR3 is 18 amino acids long. DNA for the CDR3: TGTGCCAGCAGCTTCCTACTAGCGGGGGGAAGGGGCACAGATACGCAGTATTTT. This codes for CASSFLLAGGRGTDTQYF.

V usage is TRBV6-2 or TRBV6-3 and J usage is TRBJ1-5; 7 nucleotides agree with TRBD1. The CDR3 totals 16 residues. Germline lookup yields CDR1 MNHEY and CDR2 SVGEGT. The J segment lost 6 bases and the V segment lost 5 bases, leaving 13 bases of the junction unmatched. The CDR3 sequence is CASSTRGITGAQPQHF. The CDR3 DNA follows: TGTGCCAGCAGTACACGTGGGATCACAGGGGCTCAGCCCCAGCATTTT.

The chain recombines TRBV5-1 with TRBJ2-5; D might be TRBD2 (7 bases). V lost 3 bases to trimming and J lost 0 bases, with 18 bases between them. From germline, CDR1 is SGHRS and CDR2 YFSETQ. The CDR3 extends over 17 amino acids. The CDR3 DNA follows: TGCGCCAGCAGCTCCCAAGGTGGGGGGGGCTACCAAGAGACCCAGTACTTC. Amino acid sequence: CASSSQGGGGYQETQYF.

This rearrangement joins TRBV12-3 or TRBV12-4 to TRBJ1-2; D gene unclear. V was trimmed by 8 bases and J by 2 bases, leaving 12 bases between them. The CDR3 is made up of 13 amino acids. The CDR3 loop is CASGRQANYGYTF. The CDR3 coding sequence is TGTGCCAGCGGAAGACAAGCCAACTATGGCTACACCTTC.

In this sample, this clone turned up once. In DNA form, the CDR3 reads TGTGCCAGCAGCTTAGCGGGCCCGCCGGGGAATTCACCCCTCCACTTT. It specifies CASSLAGPPGNSPLHF. The chain couples TRBV7-2 to TRBJ1-6; the D is unclear. The CDR3 runs 16 residues. Germline V gene sequence: CDR1 SGHTA, CDR2 FQGNSA. V was trimmed by 0 bases and J by 7 bases, leaving 13 bases between them.

The chain employs TRBV27 and TRBJ2-3; D is undetermined. The CDR3 length is 14 residues. In germline, CDR1 is MNHEY, CDR2 SMNVEV (reference sequence). Trimming removed 3 bases at V and 3 bases at J, with 10 bases between. The CDR3 is CASSLNSATDTQYF. In DNA, the CDR3 is TGTGCCAGCAGTTTGAACTCTGCGACAGATACGCAGTATTTT.

The genes are TRBV4-1 and TRBJ2-3; perhaps TRBD1 as D (6 bases). V lost 5 bases and J lost 4, with 22 bases in between. CDR1 is MGHRA, CDR2 YSYEKL, per germline. The CDR3 runs to 17 residues. The CDR3 DNA is TGCGCCAGCAGCTATCGAATTTTTGGACAGAAATCAGATACGCAGTATTTT. Translation: CASSYRIFGQKSDTQYF.

On this clone: This CDR3 is also generated by other DNA sequences in the sample. The rearrangement uses TRBV28 and TRBJ1-2; 7 positions agree with TRBD1. This CDR3 is built from 14 residues. From germline, CDR1 is MDHEN and CDR2 SYDVKM. Trimming at V came to 5 bases and at J to 2 bases, leaving 5 bases not matched to a gene. The CDR3 here is CASSTGQANYGYTF. The CDR3 region has the DNA TGTGCCAGCAGTACCGGACAGGCGAACTATGGCTACACCTTC.

This clone was observed once. The V and J genes are TRBV5-1 and TRBJ1-6; D remains unclear. The V end was cut by 0 bases, the J end by 5 bases, with 6 bases between. The germline V gene has CDR1 SGHRS and CDR2 YFSETQ. This CDR3 region has 14 residues. The CDR3 DNA reads as TGCGCCAGCAGCTTGGCTAGGCATAATTCACCCCTCCACTTT. This translates into CASSLARHNSPLHF.

A single count supports this clone. This chain uses TRBV25-1 with TRBJ1-2; D is ambiguous. The CDR3 runs to 13 residues. Trimming took 4 bases from V and 7 from J, leaving 13 bases between them. From germline, CDR1 is MGHDK and CDR2 SYGVNS. The CDR3 sequence: CASSALDIGGYTF. The CDR3, as DNA: TGTGCCAGCAGTGCCTTAGACATCGGTGGCTACACCTTC.

The rearrangement uses TRBV5-1 and TRBJ2-4; TRBD1 agrees at 9 bases. Germline loops: CDR1 SGHRS, CDR2 YFSETQ. J lost 9 bases, V lost 4 bases, and 5 bases had no gene match. This CDR3 has 13 amino acids. The chain's CDR3 is CASSAGQGTIQYF. The CDR3 DNA reads as TGCGCCAGCAGCGCGGGACAGGGAACCATTCAGTACTTC.

The chain combines TRBV19 with TRBJ1-6; 11 nucleotides match TRBD1. CDR1 LNHDA and CDR2 SQIVND come from the germline V gene (reference sequence). V trimming: 3 bases; J trimming: 11 bases; junction bases outside the gene matches: 6. The CDR3 length is 15 residues. The CDR3 DNA sequence: TGTGCCAGTAGTATCCGGGGACAGGGGGGACCACCCCTCCACTTT. Its protein product is CASSIRGQGGPPLHF.

This chain links TRBV9 with TRBJ2-7; 8 positions agree with TRBD2. The germline V gene encodes CDR1 SGDLS and CDR2 YYNGEE. After removal of 0 bases from V and 7 bases from J, the junction contained 9 bases not matched to a gene. The CDR3 sequence is 15 residues long. DNA of the CDR3: TGTGCCAGCAGCGTAGCGATTAGCGGGGTGGGGGAGCAGTACTTC. Translated, it gives CASSVAISGVGEQYF. Using reference TRBV9 and TRBJ2-7 for the parts outside the CDR3, the full variable domain is DSGVTQTPKHLITATGQRVTLRCSPRSGDLSVYWYQQSLDQGLQFLIQYYNGEERAKGNILERFSAQQFPDLHSELNLSSLELGDSALYFCASSVAISGVGEQYFGPGTRLTVT.

This clone was found a few times. The chain links TRBV2 to TRBJ1-4, with 7 bases matching TRBD1. Germline V gene data show CDR1 as SNHLY and CDR2 as FYNNEI. This CDR3 has 14 amino acids. V was pared by 6 bases and J by 5 bases, with 6 bases of the junction left unmatched. The CDR3 DNA is TGTGCCAGCAGGGTGACAGGGCAAAATGAAAAACTGTTTTTT. Translation: CASRVTGQNEKLFF.

This clone was seen a single time. The rearrangement uses TRBV10-1 and TRBJ1-5; 9 bases agree with TRBD1. Trimming at V came to 10 bases and at J to 4 bases, leaving 8 bases not matched to a gene. CDR1 is WNHNN and CDR2 is SYGVQD in the germline V gene (reference sequence). This CDR3 region has 14 residues. The CDR3: CAIDRDRANQPQHF. CDR3 in DNA: TGCGCCATCGACCGGGACAGGGCTAATCAGCCCCAGCATTTT.

The chain recombines TRBV6-4 with TRBJ1-5; 7 positions match TRBD1. CDR1 and CDR2 (germline): MRHNA, SNTAGT. CDR3 length equals 12 residues. V shed 10 bases, J shed 7 bases, and the junction held 7 bases outside the gene matches. The chain's CDR3 is CANRQGRQPQHF. In DNA, the CDR3 is TGTGCCAACAGACAGGGACGACAGCCCCAGCATTTT.